This record concerns one TCR beta chain sequence. As yet, its antigen is unknown. The study ran its PCR with 60 Vbeta and 13 Jbeta primers. The repertoire was sequenced with immunoSEQ multiplex PCR; TCRdb's copy has only in-frame clones and lacks some. Counted here are 120,000 or so clones, 65% to 85% occurring once; the ten biggest clones make up under 5%. The data were obtained in a study of cytomegalovirus exposure and HLA in healthy donors. Study results and caveats: In presence/absence analyses, roughly uniform sequencing depth across donors was assumed. A later analysis reported that several of the most significant clusters appeared to be linked to common viral pathogens, among them Epstein-Barr virus. The authors excluded some V segments, including TRBV6-2 and TRBV6-3, as indistinguishable.

CDR1 and CDR2 (germline): GTSNPN, SVGIG (reference sequence). The CDR3 covers 14 residues. The V end was cut by 2 bases, the J end by 9 bases, with 16 bases between. This clonotype originated in a man aged 18 to 29 in good health and CMV-seropositive. The chain is built from TRBV30 and TRBJ2-2, with D possibly TRBD1 on 5 matching bases. Sequencing was carried out using PBMCs. CDR3 in amino acids: CAWSPAIQDRELFF. CDR3 bases: TGTGCCTGGAGTCCGGCGATACAGGACCGGGAGCTGTTTTTT.